One sample yielded the 17 T cell receptor beta chains listed below, sequenced in a study of Tregs in tolerant kidney transplant recipients. Data came from immunoSEQ multiplex PCR; TCRdb stores just in-frame clones and leaves some out. The top ten clones hold 4.5% to 5% of a sample with some 90,000 clones, just over 90% of them seen once. Sequenced sample: CD8+ T cells from blood. The origin of the receptors is a human donor in good health.

In the case of this clone: A far bigger clonotype differs at one base, so this is likely a read error. DNA for the CDR3: TGTGCCAGCAGTCACGACCGGGAGCCCAATGAGCAGTTCTTC. Translation gives CASSHDREPNEQFF. The chain couples TRBV6-6 to TRBJ2-1; weak D call: TRBD2 (6 bases). V was trimmed by 5 bases and J by 6 bases, leaving 14 bases between them. The germline gives CDR1 MNHNY, CDR2 SVGAGI (reference sequence). The CDR3 covers 14 residues.

The chain combines TRBV15 with TRBJ2-1; 11 nucleotides align to TRBD2. The CDR3 has 15 residues. With 8 bases clipped from V and 2 bases from J, the junction kept 5 bases outside the gene matches. CDR1 and CDR2 from the germline V gene are LNHNV and YYDKDF (reference sequence). The CDR3 reads CATALAGEAYNEQFF. The CDR3 nucleotides are TGTGCCACCGCACTAGCGGGGGAAGCCTACAATGAGCAGTTCTTC.

The CDR3 region is CASSAGTTEREQYF. CDR3 nucleotide sequence: TGTGCCAGCAGCGCCGGGACCACGGAGAGAGAGCAGTACTTC. The V and J genes are TRBV9 and TRBJ2-7, with D tentatively TRBD1 or TRBD2 (5 bases each). CDR1 and CDR2 from the germline V gene are SGDLS and YYNGEE. CDR3 length equals 14 residues. V was shortened by 3 bases and J by 7 bases, with 17 bases between the two germline ends.

V is TRBV13 and J is TRBJ1-2; D uncertain. The germline V gene encodes CDR1 PRHDT and CDR2 FYEKMQ (reference sequence). Trimming removed 6 bases from V and 2 bases from J, with 16 bases in between. The CDR3 length is 15 residues. CDR3: CASSTGLEQNYGYTF. The CDR3 DNA follows: TGTGCCAGCAGTACCGGACTAGAACAGAACTATGGCTACACCTTC.

By its share, this clone is medium-sized. The rearrangement uses TRBV1 and TRBJ2-2; TRBD1 was called by the table and not checked on the DNA. TRBV1 is a pseudogene segment. The CDR3 extends over 15 amino acids. Here the CDR3 reads CTSTGDRGPTGELFF. The CDR3 DNA reads as TGCACCAGCACCGGGGACAGGGGGCCAACCGGGGAGCTGTTTTTT.

This CDR3 is CASTLGGQGINQPQHF. As DNA, the CDR3 is TGTGCCAGCACCCTAGGGGGACAGGGGATTAATCAGCCCCAGCATTTT. The chain employs TRBV28 and TRBJ1-5; 10 bases are shared with TRBD1. The V gene's germline CDR1 is MDHEN and CDR2 SYDVKM. V lost 7 bases and J lost 4; bases outside the gene matches: 10. CDR3 length: 16 amino acids.

Worth noting for this clone: This CDR3 is also generated by other DNA sequences in the sample. This chain connects TRBV9 to TRBJ2-1; TRBD2 matches at 9 bases. CDR1 is SGDLS, CDR2 YYNGEE, per germline. The CDR3 is made up of 15 amino acids. The V gene end was trimmed by 0 bases and the J gene end by 6 bases; junction bases not matched to a gene: 4. CDR3 DNA sequence: TGTGCCAGCAGCGTAGGCGGGGGGGCTAGCAATGAGCAGTTCTTC. Translated: CASSVGGGASNEQFF.

This chain connects TRBV9 to TRBJ1-2; D gene unclear. The CDR3 loop spans 11 amino acids. CDR1 is SGDLS and CDR2 is YYNGEE in the germline V gene. The V end lost 5 bases, the J end lost 8 bases, and 10 bases lay between the germline ends. The CDR3 here is CASRHVGGYTF. The CDR3 bases are TGTGCCAGCAGACATGTGGGAGGCTACACCTTC.

The gene calls are TRBV6-5 and TRBJ2-7, with D tentatively TRBD1 (5 bases). Trimming took off 4 bases at V and 1 base at J, with 11 bases between the two ends. CDR3 length equals 14 residues. Germline V lookup: CDR1 MNHEY, CDR2 SVGAGI. CDR3 bases: TGTGCCAGCAGTTTGCAGGGAAGTTCCTACGAGCAGTACTTC. Its translation: CASSLQGSSYEQYF.

CDR3: CASSPPGSEAFF. CDR3 DNA: TGTGCCAGCTCACCACCGGGGTCTGAAGCTTTCTTT. The chain links TRBV18 to TRBJ1-1; the D is unclear. CDR3 length equals 12 residues. Germline loops: CDR1 KGHSH, CDR2 LQKENI. The V gene lost 0 bases and the J gene lost 6 bases, with 5 bases spanning the gap.

The J gene is TRBJ2-7, the V gene TRBV29-1; TRBD2 matches at 8 bases. CDR3 length equals 13 residues. Germline loops: CDR1 SQVTM, CDR2 ANQGSEA. Trimming took 7 bases from V and 5 from J; bases not matched to a gene: 10. The CDR3 protein is CSAGGGFLHEQYF. The CDR3 DNA is TGCAGCGCGGGGGGGGGATTCCTCCACGAGCAGTACTTC.

The chain is built from TRBV4-1 and TRBJ1-3; D call uncertain. The CDR3 loop spans 16 amino acids. Germline assignment: CDR1 MGHRA and CDR2 YSYEKL. V was clipped by 0 bases and J by 1 base, with 10 bases between them. The CDR3: CASSQETPESGNTIYF. CDR3 sequence (DNA): TGCGCCAGCAGCCAAGAGACACCTGAATCTGGAAACACCATATATTTT.

V gene TRBV2 combines with J gene TRBJ2-7; TRBD1 is a possible D gene (6 bases). Trimming cost V 6 bases and J 7 bases, with 19 bases left between them. The CDR3 length is 14 residues. From germline, CDR1 is SNHLY and CDR2 FYNNEI. For the CDR3, the DNA is TGTGCCAGCAGCGAACAGGGAAAGTGGCAGGAGCAGTACTTC. This sequence encodes CASSEQGKWQEQYF.

The rearrangement joins TRBV19 to TRBJ1-2, with TRBD1 identical over 9 bases. There are 16 residues in the CDR3. The ends lost 3 bases at V and 4 bases at J; junction bases unmatched: 9. Germline lookup yields CDR1 LNHDA and CDR2 SQIVND (reference sequence). CDR3 nucleotides: TGTGCCAGTAGTATGCCGCGGGACAGGGATTTCTATGGCTACACCTTC. Its translation is CASSMPRDRDFYGYTF.

The chain is built from TRBV19 and TRBJ1-5, with no clear D. The CDR3 is made up of 16 amino acids. Between the trimmed V and J ends, which lost 4 bases and 6 bases, there was a span of 19 bases. Germline CDR1 reads LNHDA; CDR2 reads SQIVND (reference sequence). The CDR3 DNA reads TGTGCCAGTAGTAGGGAACGATGCGTGTTATGTCAGCCCCAGCATTTT. It is translated as CASSRERCVLCQPQHF.

V is TRBV9 and J is TRBJ1-2; TRBD1 is a possible D gene (5 bases). This CDR3 contains 14 residues. V gave up 0 bases and J gave up 5 bases, with 11 bases separating them. Germline loops: CDR1 SGDLS, CDR2 YYNGEE. The DNA for the CDR3 is TGTGCCAGCAGCGTAGGTGACAGCCCGTATGGCTACACCTTC. Its translation is CASSVGDSPYGYTF.

The chain couples TRBV6-1 to TRBJ2-2; maybe TRBD1 (6 bases). The CDR3 consists of 14 residues. V lost 5 bases to trimming and J lost 1 base, with 8 bases between them. Germline loops: CDR1 MNHNS, CDR2 SASEGT. The CDR3: CASSTRGNTGELFF. CDR3 sequence (DNA): TGTGCCAGCAGTACCAGGGGGAACACCGGGGAGCTGTTTTTT.